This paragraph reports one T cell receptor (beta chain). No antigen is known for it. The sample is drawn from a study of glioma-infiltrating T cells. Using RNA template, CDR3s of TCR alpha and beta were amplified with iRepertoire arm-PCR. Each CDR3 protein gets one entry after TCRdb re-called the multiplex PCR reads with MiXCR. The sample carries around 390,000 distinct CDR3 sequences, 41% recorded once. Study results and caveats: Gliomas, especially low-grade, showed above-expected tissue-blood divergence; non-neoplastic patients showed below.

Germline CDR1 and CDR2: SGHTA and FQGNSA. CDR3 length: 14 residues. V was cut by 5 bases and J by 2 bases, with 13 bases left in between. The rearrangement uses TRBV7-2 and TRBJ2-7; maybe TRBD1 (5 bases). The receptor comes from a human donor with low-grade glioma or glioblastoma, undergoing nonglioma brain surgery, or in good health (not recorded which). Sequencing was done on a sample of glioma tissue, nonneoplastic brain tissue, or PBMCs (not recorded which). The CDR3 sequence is CASSPRQSAYEQYF. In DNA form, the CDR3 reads TGTGCCAGCAGCCCACGACAGTCCGCCTACGAGCAGTACTTC.